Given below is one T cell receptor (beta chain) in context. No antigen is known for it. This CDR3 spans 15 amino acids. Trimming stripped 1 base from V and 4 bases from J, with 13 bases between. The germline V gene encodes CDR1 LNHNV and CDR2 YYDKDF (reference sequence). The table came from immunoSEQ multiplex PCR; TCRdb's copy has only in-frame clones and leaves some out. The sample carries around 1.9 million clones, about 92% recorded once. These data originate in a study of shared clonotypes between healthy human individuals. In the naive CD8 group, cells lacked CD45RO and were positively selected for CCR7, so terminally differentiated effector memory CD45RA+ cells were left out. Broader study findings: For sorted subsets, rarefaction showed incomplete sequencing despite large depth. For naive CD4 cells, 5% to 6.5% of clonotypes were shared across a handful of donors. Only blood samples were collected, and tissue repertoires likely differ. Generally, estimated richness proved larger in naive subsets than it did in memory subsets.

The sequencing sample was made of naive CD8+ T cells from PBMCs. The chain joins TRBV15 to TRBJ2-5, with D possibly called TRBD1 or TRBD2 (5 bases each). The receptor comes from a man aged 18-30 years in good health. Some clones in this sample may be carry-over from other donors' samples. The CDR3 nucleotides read TGTGCCACCAGCAGAGTCCCAGGGACGAGAGAGACCCAGTACTTC. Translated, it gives CATSRVPGTRETQYF. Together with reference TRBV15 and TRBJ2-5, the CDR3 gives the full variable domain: DAMVIQNPRYQVTQFGKPVTLSCSQTLNHNVMYWYQQKSSQAPKLLFHYYDKDFNNEADTPDNFQSRRPNTSFCFLDIRSPGLGDTAMYLCATSRVPGTRETQYFGPGTRLLVL.